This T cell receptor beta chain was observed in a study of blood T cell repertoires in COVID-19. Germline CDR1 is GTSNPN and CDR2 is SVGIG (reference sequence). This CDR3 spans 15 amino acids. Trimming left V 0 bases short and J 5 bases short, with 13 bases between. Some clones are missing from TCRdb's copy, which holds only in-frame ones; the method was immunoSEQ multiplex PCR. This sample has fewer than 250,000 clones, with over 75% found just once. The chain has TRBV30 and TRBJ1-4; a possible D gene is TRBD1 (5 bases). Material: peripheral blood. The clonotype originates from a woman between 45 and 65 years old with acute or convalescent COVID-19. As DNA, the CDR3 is TGTGCCTGGAGTGTAATGGGGGGAATCAATGAAAAACTGTTTTTT. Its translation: CAWSVMGGINEKLFF. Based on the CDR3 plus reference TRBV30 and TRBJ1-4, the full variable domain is SQTIHQWPATLVQPVGSPLSLECTVEGTSNPNLYWYRQAAGRGLQLLFYSVGIGQISSEVPQNLSASRPQDRQFILSSKKLLLSDSGFYLCAWSVMGGINEKLFFGSGTQLSVL.